Given below is one T cell receptor beta chain in context. V was clipped by 6 bases and J by 7 bases, with 12 bases between them. The CDR3 sequence is 12 residues long. Germline values: CDR1 SGHNT, CDR2 YENEEA. Original analysis: It was from reference gene primer amplification that nucleated cell counts were estimated. Clones were sequenced by immunoSEQ multiplex PCR, and TCRdb holds only the in-frame ones, with some missing. V, J and clone size were drawn from that table, and D and trimming were deduced from the DNA. The sample contains over 250,000 clones, around nine tenths of which appear only once. This sample is drawn from a study of blood T cell repertoires in COVID-19. Looking at the study overall: Nucleic acid was either cDNA or gDNA, and it came from T cells, B-cell-depleted T cells, or PBMCs.

Sequencing used peripheral blood. The TCR was taken from a woman in her 70s with COVID-19, enrolled during active disease. V usage is TRBV11-3 and J usage is TRBJ1-1; D is uncertain. For the CDR3, the DNA is TGTGCCAGCAGTCGAGAGGGCGATGAAGCTTTCTTT. It codes for CASSREGDEAFF.